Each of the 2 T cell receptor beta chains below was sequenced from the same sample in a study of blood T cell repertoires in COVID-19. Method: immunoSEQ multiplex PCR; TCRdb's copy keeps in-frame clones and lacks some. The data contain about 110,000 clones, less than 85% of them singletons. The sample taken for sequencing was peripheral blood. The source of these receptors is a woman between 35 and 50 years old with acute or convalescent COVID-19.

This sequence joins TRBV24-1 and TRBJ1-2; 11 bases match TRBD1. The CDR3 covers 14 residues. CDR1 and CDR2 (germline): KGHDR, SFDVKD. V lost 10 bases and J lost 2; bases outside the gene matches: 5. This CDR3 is CATARTGGNYGYTF. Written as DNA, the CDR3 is TGTGCCACTGCCAGGACAGGGGGCAACTATGGCTACACCTTC.

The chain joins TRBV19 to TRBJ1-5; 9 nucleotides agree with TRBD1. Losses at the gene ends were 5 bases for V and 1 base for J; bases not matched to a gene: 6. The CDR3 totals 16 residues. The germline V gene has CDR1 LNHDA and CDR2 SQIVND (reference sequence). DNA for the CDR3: TGTGCCAGTAGTGTTCGGACAGGGGAGAGCAATCAGCCCCAGCATTTT. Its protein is CASSVRTGESNQPQHF.